Below, 21 T cell receptor beta chains from the same sample are listed, as sequenced in a study of OX40 agonist ivuxolimab in advanced cancers. Only in-frame clones appear in the TCRdb table, and some are missing; sequencing was by immunoSEQ multiplex PCR. The sample includes tens of thousands of clones, roughly 81% of them seen just once. Sequencing used CD4+ or CD8+ T cells sorted from blood, obtained in a trial of the OX40 agonist ivuxolimab. The receptor set was obtained from an adult with an advanced solid tumor such as melanoma, head and neck, liver or kidney cancer.

The chain has TRBV6-5 and TRBJ2-7, with TRBD2 as a possible D gene (5 bases). Germline V lookup: CDR1 MNHEY, CDR2 SVGAGI. The length of the CDR3 is 11 residues. Trimming removed 6 bases at V and 7 bases at J, with 10 bases between. CDR3 DNA sequence: TGTGCCAGCAGGACTGGGAGTGAGCAGTACTTC. Translated, it gives CASRTGSEQYF.

The chain carries TRBV15 and TRBJ1-6; D may be TRBD1 (5 bases). CDR1 LNHNV and CDR2 YYDKDF come from the germline V gene (reference sequence). V was shortened by 3 bases and J by 7 bases, with 13 bases between the two germline ends. The CDR3 runs 15 residues. CDR3 DNA: TGTGCCACCAGCAGGGAGAGGGGAAGAAATTCACCCCTCCACTTT. Amino acid sequence: CATSRERGRNSPLHF. Full variable domain (missing parts from reference TRBV15 and TRBJ1-6): DAMVIQNPRYQVTQFGKPVTLSCSQTLNHNVMYWYQQKSSQAPKLLFHYYDKDFNNEADTPDNFQSRRPNTSFCFLDIRSPGLGDTAMYLCATSRERGRNSPLHFGNGTRLTVT.

The chain carries TRBV9 and TRBJ2-4; no definite D call. CDR3 length: 13 amino acids. In germline, CDR1 is SGDLS, CDR2 YYNGEE. Trimming shortened V by 1 base and J by 8 bases, and 10 bases separated the two germline ends. The DNA of the CDR3 is TGTGCCAGCAGCGTAAGGGCTCGGGACATTCAGTACTTC. It translates to CASSVRARDIQYF.

This chain connects TRBV27 to TRBJ1-2, with TRBD1 matching 12 bases. The V and J ends lost 7 bases and 1 base, in that order; junction bases with no gene match: 4. Per the germline V gene, CDR1 is MNHEY and CDR2 is SMNVEV (reference sequence). The length of the CDR3 is 15 residues. The CDR3, as DNA: TGTGCCAGCAAGTGGGACAGGGGGCTTAACTATGGCTACACCTTC. Amino acids: CASKWDRGLNYGYTF.

This clone was observed a handful of times. V and J are TRBV4-3 and TRBJ2-7, with D uncertain. Germline V CDR1 and CDR2: LGHNA, YSLEER. The V end lost 0 bases, the J end lost 0 bases, and 6 bases lay between the germline ends. The CDR3 totals 14 residues. The CDR3 region is CASSQDLVSYEQYF. CDR3 nucleotides: TGCGCCAGCAGCCAAGATCTAGTCTCCTACGAGCAGTACTTC.

This chain joins TRBV11-2 and TRBJ1-1; TRBD1 is a possible D gene (6 bases). Trimming shortened V by 5 bases and J by 5 bases, and 15 bases separated the two germline ends. The CDR3 is 14 amino acids. Germline V gene data show CDR1 as SGHAT and CDR2 as FQNNGV. CDR3 sequence (DNA): TGTGCCAGCAGCCCAGTCCGGGGGCAGACTGAAGCTTTCTTT. Its protein is CASSPVRGQTEAFF. Drawing the rest from reference TRBV11-2 and TRBJ1-1, the complete variable domain is EAGVAQSPRYKIIEKRQSVAFWCNPISGHATLYWYQQILGQGPKLLIQFQNNGVVDDSQLPKDRFSAERLKGVDSTLKIQPAKLEDSAVYLCASSPVRGQTEAFFGQGTRLTVV.

The V call is TRBV27, the J call TRBJ1-4, with D possibly matching TRBD1 (6 bases). Trimming removed 1 base from V and 7 bases from J, with 16 bases in between. The CDR3 runs 16 residues. Germline V CDR1 and CDR2: MNHEY, SMNVEV (reference sequence). CDR3 nucleotides: TGTGCCAGCAGTTTATTTCCTTCAGGGGTTGGTGAAAAACTGTTTTTT. Protein sequence: CASSLFPSGVGEKLFF.

CDR3: CASSMGTSGTDTQYF. The CDR3 DNA is TGTGCCAGCAGCATGGGGACTAGCGGGACAGATACGCAGTATTTT. The chain has TRBV7-3 and TRBJ2-3; TRBD2 aligns across 12 bases. This CDR3 has 15 residues. The germline gives CDR1 SGHTA, CDR2 FQGTGA. With 5 bases clipped from V and 3 bases from J, the junction kept 3 bases outside the gene matches.

The rearrangement links TRBV7-8 to TRBJ2-1; 9 nucleotides match TRBD2. Unmatched junction bases numbered 9, after V lost 5 bases and J lost 1 base. This CDR3 has 17 residues. Germline CDR1 SGHVS, CDR2 FQNEAQ. The CDR3 region is CASSVTLAGSSYNEQFF. The CDR3 region has the DNA TGTGCCAGCAGCGTAACCCTAGCGGGGTCTTCCTACAATGAGCAGTTCTTC.

The chain joins TRBV11-3 to TRBJ2-5; D is uncertain. CDR3 length: 15 residues. Germline assignment: CDR1 SGHNT and CDR2 YENEEA. V was shortened by 6 bases and J by 3 bases, with 17 bases between the two germline ends. CDR3 residues: CASRELGPAKETQYF. In nucleotides, the CDR3 is TGTGCCAGCAGAGAACTCGGGCCGGCCAAAGAGACCCAGTACTTC. Looking up the rest from reference TRBV11-3 and TRBJ2-5 gives the full variable domain: EAGVVQSPRYKIIEKKQPVAFWCNPISGHNTLYWYLQNLGQGPELLIRYENEEAVDDSQLPKDRFSAERLKGVDSTLKIQPAELGDSAVYLCASRELGPAKETQYFGPGTRLLVL.

V usage is TRBV7-9 and J usage is TRBJ1-5, with 9 nucleotides matching TRBD1. Germline CDR1 is SEHNR and CDR2 is FQNEAQ (reference sequence). This CDR3 comprises 16 residues. V trimming: 1 base; J trimming: 2 bases; junction bases outside the gene matches: 3. CDR3 in amino acids: CASSLVGQGGNQPQHF. Here the CDR3 DNA reads TGTGCCAGCAGCTTAGTGGGACAGGGAGGCAATCAGCCCCAGCATTTT.

This clone was recorded a few times. The chain employs TRBV6-1 and TRBJ1-2; D gene ambiguous. Germline CDR1 MNHNS, CDR2 SASEGT. Trimming cost V 3 bases and J 2 bases, with 13 bases left between them. The CDR3 length is 15 residues. The CDR3 sequence: CASSDSPGANYGYTF. The CDR3 nucleotides are TGTGCCAGCAGTGATTCCCCCGGTGCGAACTATGGCTACACCTTC.

This clone was detected a few times. The chain joins TRBV9 to TRBJ1-2; D is possibly TRBD1 (6 bases). This CDR3 has 16 amino acids. The ends were cut back, 4 bases at V and 3 bases at J, with 19 bases in the middle. Germline V gene sequence: CDR1 SGDLS, CDR2 YYNGEE. The CDR3 here is CASSTPPGSGDYGYTF. DNA for the CDR3: TGTGCCAGCAGCACTCCCCCGGGATCAGGGGACTATGGCTACACCTTC.

This rearrangement joins TRBV19 to TRBJ2-7; 9 bases map to TRBD2. CDR3 length: 15 residues. Germline CDR1 and CDR2: LNHDA and SQIVND (reference sequence). The junction had 6 bases not matched to a gene; V was cut back by 5 bases and J by 1 base. The CDR3 sequence is CASSATSGTSYEQYF. In DNA, the CDR3 is TGTGCCAGTAGTGCGACTAGCGGCACTTCCTACGAGCAGTACTTC.

CDR3 in amino acids: CASSLVPGTSEETQYF. The CDR3 nucleotides are TGTGCCAGCAGCTTAGTCCCCGGGACTAGCGAGGAGACCCAGTACTTC. The chain couples TRBV7-9 to TRBJ2-5, with 10 bases fitting TRBD2. Germline values: CDR1 SEHNR, CDR2 FQNEAQ (reference sequence). There are 16 residues in the CDR3. After removal of 1 base from V and 5 bases from J, the junction contained 7 bases not matched to a gene.

This chain links TRBV7-8 with TRBJ2-1; D is uncertain. The CDR3 is made up of 17 amino acids. Germline V gene lookup returns CDR1 SGHVS and CDR2 FQNEAQ. The V and J ends lost 2 bases and 0 bases respectively, with 14 bases between them. The CDR3 sequence: CASSLHGIGSSYNEQFF. CDR3 nucleotide sequence: TGTGCCAGCAGCTTACATGGGATCGGTAGCTCCTACAATGAGCAGTTCTTC. Full variable domain (outside the CDR3, taken from reference TRBV7-8 and TRBJ2-1): GAGVSQSPRYKVAKRGQDVALRCDPISGHVSLFWYQQALGQGPEFLTYFQNEAQLDKSGLPSDRFFAERPEGSVSTLKIQRTQQEDSAVYLCASSLHGIGSSYNEQFFGPGTRLTVL.

The chain combines TRBV2 with TRBJ2-1; 10 bases map to TRBD1. V dropped 6 bases and J dropped 9; count of bases not matched to a gene: 11. CDR1 SNHLY and CDR2 FYNNEI come from the germline V gene. The CDR3 runs 15 residues. CDR3 region: CASSSRDRGIIEQFF. Here the CDR3 DNA reads TGTGCCAGCAGCTCCCGGGACAGGGGCATTATTGAGCAGTTCTTC.

This clone appeared a few times. This chain connects TRBV4-2 to TRBJ1-1; possible D gene TRBD1, 5 bases. V lost 4 bases and J lost 4, with 10 bases in between. Germline V CDR1 and CDR2: LGHNA, YNFKEQ. The CDR3 has 13 amino acids. The CDR3 is CASSPQEATEAFF. CDR3 nucleotides: TGTGCCAGCAGCCCACAGGAGGCCACTGAAGCTTTCTTT.

Details on this clone: Other DNA sequences in the sample encode the same CDR3. The chain is built from TRBV27 and TRBJ2-3, with no clear D. Trimming shortened V by 3 bases and J by 4 bases, and 5 bases separated the two germline ends. The CDR3 totals 12 residues. CDR1 MNHEY and CDR2 SMNVEV come from the germline V gene (reference sequence). The CDR3 protein is CASSFGADTQYF. The DNA of the CDR3 is TGTGCCAGCAGTTTTGGGGCAGATACGCAGTATTTT.

The V and J genes are TRBV7-6 and TRBJ2-1; D not resolved. CDR3 length: 16 residues. V lost 5 bases, J lost 0 bases, and 14 bases lay in between. Germline CDR1 and CDR2: SGHVS and FNYEAQ. In DNA, the CDR3 is TGTGCCAGCAGCCAACGCGACTCGCGCTCCTACAATGAGCAGTTCTTC. Translated, it gives CASSQRDSRSYNEQFF.

This chain uses TRBV19 with TRBJ2-1; D perhaps matches TRBD2 (5 bases). The germline V and J ends were trimmed by 7 bases and 4 bases, with 8 bases remaining between them. Germline loops: CDR1 LNHDA, CDR2 SQIVND (reference sequence). The CDR3 has 12 residues. CDR3 sequence: CASISGYNEQFF. The DNA of the CDR3 is TGTGCCAGTATCAGCGGTTACAATGAGCAGTTCTTC.